This T cell receptor beta chain was sequenced during a study of CD8 T cells in ankylosing spondylitis. Study results and limitations: In ankylosing spondylitis patients, matched synovial fluid reportedly showed significant enrichment of disease-linked clones. Reactive arthritis synovial fluid and blood were previously reported to contain some motif variants. Ankylosing spondylitis blood appeared to carry a characteristic TCR beta motif of roughly 8 highly homologous variants.

MiXCR, applied by TCRdb to the 5' RACE reads, yields one record per CDR3 protein. Of around 250,000 distinct CDR3 sequences listed, around 11% are singletons. This CDR3 comprises 12 residues. V shed 9 bases and J 3 bases; nucleotides not matched to a gene: 1. This clonotype occurred a few times. Its antigen remains unidentified. This sequence was found in a male donor with ankylosing spondylitis or in good health (not recorded which). The chain joins TRBV12-3 or TRBV12-4 to TRBJ2-5; 10 nucleotides align to TRBD2. The specimen sequenced was blood, either unsorted or a sorted T cell fraction (not recorded which). The CDR3 DNA reads TGTGCCAGGCTAGCGGGGGAAGAGACCCAGTACTTC. Translating gives CARLAGEETQYF.